This T cell receptor (beta chain) came from a study of molecular identifiers for immune sequencing clone quantification. Regarding the study as a whole: The study found clones above 20 RNA copies held over 98% of effector molecules and under 1% in naive cells. Underestimation of highly expanded clone sizes could arise where identical TCR molecules share a barcode.

TCRdb reprocessed the PCR reads via MiXCR and lists one record per CDR3 protein. The table has hundreds of thousands of distinct CDR3 sequences, roughly 23% seen once. This clonotype has a handful of counts. The antigen is not known. Naive CD8 T cells were sorted as CD8+CD4-CCR7+CD45RA+. This CDR3 is built from 16 residues. Deletions cut 3 bases from V and 0 bases from J, with 12 bases between. Germline V CDR1 and CDR2: MNHEY, SVGEGT. The V call is TRBV6-2 or TRBV6-3, the J call TRBJ1-5; maybe TRBD1 (6 bases). The receptor's source is a human donor in good health. Some libraries in this study had Jurkat cell RNA spiked in. Sequencing was done on a sample of naive CD8+ T cells from blood, with Jurkat cell RNA spiked in. Regarding subset: FACS-sorted CD8+CD4-CCR7+CD45RA+ naive T cells. CDR3 DNA sequence: TGTGCCAGCAGTTATGGAGGGGGGAATAGCAATCAGCCCCAGCATTTT. It codes for CASSYGGGNSNQPQHF.